The rows below give T cell receptor beta chains drawn from one sample of a study of T cell responses to AZD1222 COVID-19 vaccine. The protocol was immunoSEQ multiplex PCR, while the TCRdb copy is restricted to in-frame clones and leaves out a portion. This sample has 130,000 or so clones, with over 85% found just once. The input for sequencing was peripheral blood, taken on day 0 of AZD1222 vaccination. The receptors come from an adult in good health. Each CDR3 is given with its conserved first and last residue. Fields, in order: D gene, J gene, clone size, V gene, CDR3 protein, CDR3 DNA. The D gene is left open where the match is weak. Rows give clone size only sometimes, using once, few, many, or a class for an expanded clone.

.	TRBJ2-7	.	TRBV6-5	CASSYSGGALYEQYF	TGTGCCAGCAGTTACTCGGGGGGCGCGTTGTACGAGCAGTACTTC
TRBD1	TRBJ1-5	.	TRBV27	CASSPKTGRFFQPQHF	TGTGCCAGCAGTCCTAAGACAGGGAGATTTTTCCAGCCCCAGCATTTT
.	TRBJ1-1	.	TRBV3-1/TRBV3-2	CASSQGVGVPAFF	TGTGCCAGCAGCCAAGGGGTGGGGGTACCAGCTTTCTTT
.	TRBJ2-1	.	TRBV28	CASTPTTGHGFF	TGTGCCAGCACCCCCACAACGGGTCACGGGTTCTTC
.	TRBJ1-2	.	TRBV9	CASSEGNYGYTF	TGTGCCAGCTCGGAGGGAAACTATGGCTACACCTTC
.	TRBJ1-3	.	TRBV9	CASSPLDRSYGNTIYF	TGTGCCAGCAGCCCCCTGGACCGAAGCTACGGAAACACCATATATTTT
TRBD1	TRBJ1-2	.	TRBV28	CASSSGGQGAGSYGYTF	TGTGCCAGCAGTTCCGGGGGACAGGGGGCAGGGAGCTATGGCTACACCTTC
.	TRBJ2-7	.	TRBV7-9	CASSPTPLASYEQYF	TGTGCCAGCAGCCCCACCCCTCTCGCGTCCTACGAGCAGTACTTC
.	TRBJ1-2	once	TRBV2	CASSEGQGLRGYTF	TGTGCCAGCAGTGAAGGGCAGGGCCTCCGCGGCTACACCTTC
.	TRBJ2-7	.	TRBV7-9	CASTLMGGEQYF	TGTGCCAGCACCCTGATGGGCGGCGAGCAGTACTTC
TRBD2	TRBJ2-3	.	TRBV5-1	CASQTGRGGDTQYF	TGCGCCAGCCAGACCGGGCGGGGGGGAGATACGCAGTATTTT
.	TRBJ2-6	.	TRBV9	CASSVAAGAGANVLTF	.
.	TRBJ1-1	.	TRBV27	CASSLVFRNTEAFF	TGTGCCAGCAGTTTAGTGTTTCGAAACACTGAAGCTTTCTTT
.	TRBJ2-1	.	TRBV28	CASREASNEQFF	TGTGCCAGCAGAGAAGCGAGCAATGAGCAGTTCTTC
TRBD2	TRBJ2-1	.	TRBV27	CASRGSGRGYNEQFF	TGTGCCAGCCGAGGTAGCGGGAGGGGTTACAATGAGCAGTTCTTC
TRBD1	TRBJ1-2	.	TRBV6-2/TRBV6-3	CASSRGGEGYGYTF	TGTGCCAGCAGTCGAGGGGGCGAGGGCTATGGCTACACCTTC
.	TRBJ1-1	.	TRBV12-3/TRBV12-4	CASRAPNTEAFF	TGTGCCAGCAGGGCCCCGAACACTGAAGCTTTCTTT
TRBD1	TRBJ1-3	.	TRBV4-1	CASSGRTTGAGNTIYF	TGCGCCAGCAGCGGTCGAACCACAGGGGCCGGGAACACCATATATTTT
.	TRBJ1-1	.	TRBV7-8	CASSPLSPEAFF	TGTGCCAGCAGCCCCCTCAGCCCTGAAGCTTTCTTT
TRBD1	TRBJ2-2	.	TRBV9	CASSPRDRGNTGELFF	TGTGCCAGCAGCCCTCGGGACAGGGGGAACACCGGGGAGCTGTTTTTT
TRBD1	TRBJ1-5	.	TRBV27	CASSRTGVFNQPQHF	TGTGCCAGCAGTCGGACAGGGGTCTTCAATCAGCCCCAGCATTTT
TRBD1	TRBJ2-7	.	TRBV5-6	CASSAPGQGAREQYF	TGTGCCAGCAGCGCACCGGGACAGGGGGCTCGTGAGCAGTACTTC
.	TRBJ2-1	.	TRBV5-6	CASSSIKSRTSYNEQFF	TGTGCCAGCAGCTCCATCAAATCGCGGACATCCTACAATGAGCAGTTCTTC
TRBD2	TRBJ2-7	.	TRBV2	CASSEIRLAASYEQYF	TGTGCCAGCAGCGAAATCCGTCTAGCGGCCTCCTACGAGCAGTACTTC
.	TRBJ1-6	.	TRBV6-5	CASTLSFSPLHF	TGTGCCAGCACCTTGTCCTTTTCACCCCTCCACTTT
.	TRBJ1-3	.	TRBV6-5	CASRVFGNTIYF	TGTGCCAGCCGGGTTTTTGGAAACACCATATATTTT
.	TRBJ1-3	.	TRBV5-6	CASSAGTFENTIYF	TGTGCCAGCAGCGCCGGGACCTTTGAAAACACCATATATTTT
.	TRBJ2-1	.	TRBV9	CASSVVERGRDEQFF	TGTGCCAGCAGCGTAGTGGAGAGGGGGAGAGATGAGCAGTTCTTC
.	TRBJ2-7	.	TRBV28	CASRSEGTADTYEQYF	TGTGCCAGCAGGAGTGAAGGGACGGCCGATACCTACGAGCAGTACTTC
.	TRBJ1-5	.	TRBV28	CASGTKDWNQPQHF	TGTGCCAGCGGCACTAAGGATTGGAATCAGCCCCAGCATTTT
.	TRBJ1-6	.	TRBV14	CASSQIQGYYNSPLHF	TGTGCCAGCAGCCAAATCCAAGGCTACTATAATTCACCCCTCCACTTT
.	TRBJ2-7	.	TRBV4-1	CASSQTGAEQYF	TGCGCCAGCAGCCAGACGGGGGCTGAGCAGTACTTC
.	TRBJ1-1	.	TRBV24-1	CATSDLTGEAFF	TGTGCCACCAGTGACCTGACAGGTGAAGCTTTCTTT
TRBD1	TRBJ1-4	.	TRBV5-3	CARSLWDRSEKLFF	TGTGCCAGAAGCTTGTGGGACAGATCCGAAAAACTGTTTTTT
.	TRBJ2-1	.	TRBV7-9	CASSSDQGSSYNEQFF	TGTGCCAGCAGCTCCGACCAAGGCAGCTCCTACAATGAGCAGTTCTTC
.	TRBJ2-6	.	TRBV9	CASSVGGVSGRGAGANVLTF	TGTGCCAGCAGCGTAGGAGGGGTGTCTGGACGAGGCGCTGGGGCCAACGTCCTGACTTTC
.	TRBJ1-5	once	TRBV20-1	CSARDLSTQHF	TGCAGTGCTAGAGATTTGAGTACCCAGCATTTT
.	TRBJ2-7	.	TRBV28	CASSLSEQYF	TGTGCCAGCAGTTTGAGCGAGCAGTACTTC
.	TRBJ2-3	.	TRBV6-6	CASSYSAQWGTDTQYF	TGTGCCAGCAGTTACTCGGCCCAGTGGGGCACAGATACGCAGTATTTT
.	TRBJ1-5	.	TRBV19	CASTWGRSNQPQHF	TGTGCCAGTACGTGGGGTCGGAGCAATCAGCCCCAGCATTTT
.	TRBJ1-6	.	TRBV7-2	CASSSDIHSPLHF	TGTGCCAGCAGCTCGGACATACACTCACCCCTCCACTTT
.	TRBJ1-2	.	TRBV5-1	CASSLAPPLNYGYTF	TGCGCCAGCAGCTTGGCCCCACCACTTAACTATGGCTACACCTTC
.	TRBJ1-2	.	TRBV6-2/TRBV6-3	CASSYTSGLGPYNYGYTF	TGTGCCAGCAGTTACACCAGCGGATTAGGCCCTTATAACTATGGCTACACCTTC
.	TRBJ2-4	.	TRBV29-1	CSVLSSPRGKKNIQYF	TGCAGCGTTCTCTCCAGCCCTCGGGGGAAGAAAAACATTCAGTACTTC
TRBD1	TRBJ1-2	.	TRBV10-3	CAISEGQGATYGYTF	TGTGCCATCAGTGAGGGACAGGGGGCAACCTATGGCTACACCTTC
.	TRBJ1-1	.	TRBV27	CASSHSTSGNTEAFF	TGTGCCAGCAGTCATAGCACGTCGGGTAACACTGAAGCTTTCTTT
.	TRBJ2-1	once	TRBV28	CASSSAPGSYNEQFF	TGTGCCAGCAGTTCCGCGCCGGGATCCTACAATGAGCAGTTCTTC
.	TRBJ2-1	.	TRBV5-6	CASSTTRSNEQFF	TGTGCCAGTTCTACCACTAGAAGCAATGAGCAGTTCTTC
.	TRBJ2-3	.	TRBV13	CASSLSPVLGSLDTQYF	TGTGCCAGCAGCTTAAGCCCCGTTTTGGGGAGTTTGGATACGCAGTATTTT
TRBD1	TRBJ2-2	.	TRBV5-4	CASSPGQGITGELFF	TGTGCCAGCAGCCCGGGACAGGGGATCACCGGGGAGCTGTTTTTT
.	TRBJ1-1	.	TRBV15	CATSPDSSEAFF	TGTGCCACCAGCCCGGACAGCTCTGAAGCTTTCTTT
.	TRBJ1-6	.	TRBV6-5	CASSYSSYNSPLHF	TGTGCCAGCAGTTACAGCTCCTATAATTCACCCCTCCACTTT
.	TRBJ2-5	.	TRBV7-9	CASSLAKAAQETQYF	TGTGCCAGCAGCTTAGCGAAGGCGGCTCAAGAGACCCAGTACTTC
TRBD2	TRBJ2-1	.	TRBV27	CASSLTSGSSYNEQFF	TGTGCCAGCAGCCTGACTAGCGGGAGCTCCTACAATGAGCAGTTCTTC
TRBD1	TRBJ1-5	.	TRBV28	CASSFPGQGYQSQHF	TGTGCCAGCAGTTTCCCGGGACAGGGTTATCAGTCCCAGCATTTT